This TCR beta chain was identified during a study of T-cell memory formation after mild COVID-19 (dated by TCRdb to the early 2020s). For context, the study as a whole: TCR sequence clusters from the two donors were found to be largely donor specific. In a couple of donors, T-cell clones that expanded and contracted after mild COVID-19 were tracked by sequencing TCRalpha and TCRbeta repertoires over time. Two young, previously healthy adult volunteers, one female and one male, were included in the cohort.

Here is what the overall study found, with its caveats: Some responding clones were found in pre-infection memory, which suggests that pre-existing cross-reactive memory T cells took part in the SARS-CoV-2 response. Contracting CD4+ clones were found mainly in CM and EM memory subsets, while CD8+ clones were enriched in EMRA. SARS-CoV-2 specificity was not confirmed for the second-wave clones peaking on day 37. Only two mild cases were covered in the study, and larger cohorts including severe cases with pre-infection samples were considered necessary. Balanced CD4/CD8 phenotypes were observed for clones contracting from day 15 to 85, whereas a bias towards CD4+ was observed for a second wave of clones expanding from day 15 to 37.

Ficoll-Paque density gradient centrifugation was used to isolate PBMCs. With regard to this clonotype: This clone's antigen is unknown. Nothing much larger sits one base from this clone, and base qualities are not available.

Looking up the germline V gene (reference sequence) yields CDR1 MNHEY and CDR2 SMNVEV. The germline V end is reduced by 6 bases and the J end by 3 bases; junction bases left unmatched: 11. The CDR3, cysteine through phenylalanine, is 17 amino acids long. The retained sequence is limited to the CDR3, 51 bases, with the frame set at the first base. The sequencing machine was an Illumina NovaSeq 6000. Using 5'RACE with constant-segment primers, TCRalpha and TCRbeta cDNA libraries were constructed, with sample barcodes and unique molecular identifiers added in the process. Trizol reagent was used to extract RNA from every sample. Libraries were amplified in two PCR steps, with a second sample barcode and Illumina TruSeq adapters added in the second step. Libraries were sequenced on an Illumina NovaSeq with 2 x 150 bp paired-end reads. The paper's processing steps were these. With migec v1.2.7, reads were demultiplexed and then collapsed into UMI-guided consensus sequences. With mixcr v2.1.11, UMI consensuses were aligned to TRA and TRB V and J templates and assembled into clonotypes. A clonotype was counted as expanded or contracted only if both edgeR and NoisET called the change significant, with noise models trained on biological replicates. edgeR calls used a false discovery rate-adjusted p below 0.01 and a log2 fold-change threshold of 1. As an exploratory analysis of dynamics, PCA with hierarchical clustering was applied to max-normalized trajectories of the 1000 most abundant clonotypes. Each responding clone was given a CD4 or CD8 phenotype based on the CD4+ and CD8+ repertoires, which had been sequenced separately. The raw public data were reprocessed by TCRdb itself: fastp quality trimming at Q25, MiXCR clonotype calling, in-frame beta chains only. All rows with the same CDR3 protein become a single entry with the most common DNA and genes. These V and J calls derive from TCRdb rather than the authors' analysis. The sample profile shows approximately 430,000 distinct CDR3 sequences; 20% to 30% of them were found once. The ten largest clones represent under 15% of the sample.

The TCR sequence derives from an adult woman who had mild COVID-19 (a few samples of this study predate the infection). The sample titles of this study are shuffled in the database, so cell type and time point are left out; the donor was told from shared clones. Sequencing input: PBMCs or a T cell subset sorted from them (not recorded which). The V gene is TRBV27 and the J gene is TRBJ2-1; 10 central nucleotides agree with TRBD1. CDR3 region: CASSETGGSLFYNEQFF. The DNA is TGTGCCAGCAGCGAGACAGGGGGCTCACTATTCTACAATGAGCAGTTCTTC.